This T cell receptor beta chain was found in a study of spatial heterogeneity in lung cancer. In regard to this clonotype: As yet, its antigen is unknown. As an off-target read in a library built for alpha chains, this beta chain has a frequency of little significance.

Each molecule of TCR cDNA was tagged with one unique molecular identifier. MiXCR, applied by TCRdb to the 5' RACE reads, yields one record per CDR3 protein. The data contain about 18,000 distinct CDR3 sequences, 8.5% to 10% of them seen just once; the ten biggest clones take up about 20%. CDR1 is KGHSH and CDR2 is LQKENI in the germline V gene. This CDR3 comprises 12 residues. V was pared by 3 bases and J by 8 bases, with 8 bases between. General study findings and limits: Nonsynonymous mutation counts, ubiquitous and regional, were tracked by the respective counts of ubiquitous and regional expanded TCRs. How many expanded intratumoral alpha and beta TCRs were present tracked the tumor mutation count, which was a count of nonsynonymous mutations.

Time point: sample taken at primary tumor resection. Donors were 72 untreated early-stage non-small cell lung cancer patients. Extraction of whole RNA from tumor, nontumor lung or frozen PBMC preceded unsorted sequencing. This material consisted of lung tumor tissue, taken at surgery. The source is a female donor with early-stage non-small cell lung cancer. The chain uses TRBV18 and TRBJ2-1; D gene ambiguous. The CDR3 loop reads CASSPGPDEQFF. The DNA of the CDR3 is TGTGCCAGCTCACCTGGTCCCGATGAGCAGTTCTTC.